One sample yielded the 9 T cell receptor beta chains listed below, sequenced in a study of blood T cells in healthy people across ages. The authors ran a second PCR of roughly 7 to 11 cycles using a sample-barcoded 5' primer and a J-beta primer mix. TCRdb fed the 5' RACE reads into MiXCR, producing one record per CDR3 protein. Of approximately 800,000 distinct CDR3 sequences in the sample, roughly three fifths were seen once. Sequencing was performed on blood. Receptor source: a man aged 40-49 years in good health.

This clonotype has more than one count but fewer than ten. This chain connects TRBV20-1 to TRBJ2-2; TRBD1 aligns across 9 bases. The CDR3 totals 18 residues. Per the germline V gene, CDR1 is DFQATT and CDR2 is SNEGSKA (reference sequence). J lost 2 bases, V lost 0 bases, and 10 bases had no gene match. CDR3 sequence reads: CSARDLLRDRVNTGELFF. The CDR3 nucleotides read TGCAGTGCTAGAGACTTACTCCGGGACAGGGTTAACACCGGGGAGCTGTTTTTT.

V is TRBV29-1 and J is TRBJ2-1, with 7 bases lining up with TRBD1. With V trimmed by 0 bases and J by 9 bases, 2 bases remained unmatched. The CDR3 sequence is 12 residues long. CDR1 and CDR2 from the germline V gene are SQVTM and ANQGSEA. CDR3 sequence reads: CSVEDSGGEQFF. In nucleotides, the CDR3 is TGCAGCGTTGAAGATTCAGGGGGTGAGCAGTTCTTC.

This chain uses TRBV4-1 with TRBJ2-1; 12 bases agree with TRBD2. The CDR3 has 16 residues. The germline V gene encodes CDR1 MGHRA and CDR2 YSYEKL. V shed 5 bases, J shed 4 bases, and the junction held 6 bases outside the gene matches. The CDR3 here is CASSGRLAGEYNEQFF. The DNA for the CDR3 is TGCGCCAGCAGCGGAAGACTAGCGGGAGAGTACAATGAGCAGTTCTTC.

This clonotype was picked up a small number of times. The rearrangement joins TRBV4-2 to TRBJ2-5; D call uncertain. Germline CDR1 LGHNA, CDR2 YNFKEQ. Trimming removed 3 bases from V and 3 bases from J, with 5 bases in between. The CDR3 length is 12 residues. The CDR3 is CASSQRKETQYF. The CDR3 DNA is TGTGCCAGCAGCCAGAGAAAAGAGACCCAGTACTTC.

This clonotype was counted only a few times. V gene TRBV7-3 combines with J gene TRBJ2-4; 11 nucleotides agree with TRBD1. Judging by the DNA end, TRBJ2-7 fits better; the J call may be wrong. CDR3 length: 14 amino acids. Germline CDR1 reads SGHTA; CDR2 reads FQGTGA. The CDR3 bases are TGTGCCAGCAGCTCGGGACAGGGGGACCACGAGCAGTACTTC. It translates to CASSSGQGDHEQYF.

J is TRBJ1-2 and V is TRBV7-9; D is uncertain. CDR3 size: 13 residues. Trimming pared 10 bases from V and 4 bases from J, leaving 16 bases between. The germline CDR1 and CDR2 sequences are SEHNR and FQNEAQ (reference sequence). As DNA, the CDR3 is TGTGCCATATTAGGTTTGGGGAGCTATGGCTACACCTTC. Translated, it gives CAILGLGSYGYTF.

The chain is built from TRBV29-1 and TRBJ2-2, with D unresolved. The germline CDR1 and CDR2 sequences are SQVTM and ANQGSEA. This CDR3 spans 13 amino acids. The V end was cut by 2 bases, the J end by 1 base, with 5 bases between. In DNA form, the CDR3 reads TGCAGCGTTGAACTGATGAACACCGGGGAGCTGTTTTTT. Amino acid sequence: CSVELMNTGELFF.

This clonotype showed up just a few times. The rearrangement uses TRBV7-9 and TRBJ2-3, with TRBD1 matching over 10 bases. After removal of 5 bases from V and 8 bases from J, the junction contained 13 bases not matched to a gene. This CDR3 region has 16 residues. CDR1 is SEHNR, CDR2 FQNEAQ, per germline (reference sequence). The CDR3 DNA follows: TGTGCCAGCAGCCCTCAGGAGGGACAGGGGATTGGTACGCAGTATTTT. Its translation: CASSPQEGQGIGTQYF.

To note about this clonotype: Since a much larger clone is just one base distant, this may be a read error. Since no conserved phenylalanine or tryptophan closes the CDR3, a read error is the likely cause. The V call is TRBV29-1, the J call TRBJ2-7; D may match TRBD1 or TRBD2 (6 bases each). The better agreement between TRBJ2-5 and the DNA end casts doubt on the J call. The germline gives CDR1 SQVTM, CDR2 ANQGSEA. The CDR3 length is 12 residues. For the CDR3, the DNA is TGCAGCGTTGGAGGGGGGTCAGAGACCCAGTACTTA. This translates into CSVGGGSETQYL.